The rows below give T cell receptor beta chains drawn from one sample of a study of T cell responses to AZD1222 COVID-19 vaccine. Assay: immunoSEQ multiplex PCR; the TCRdb copy retains only in-frame clones and omits some. The profile shows 95,000 to 100,000 clones, 70% to 90% of them singletons. The sequences come from peripheral blood, collected on day 0 of AZD1222 vaccination. The receptor source for this set is an adult in good health. Each CDR3 is given with its conserved first and last residue. D genes are given only for firm matches. The size of a clone is reported for some rows only, either as once, few or many, or as a class for expanded clones.

size | J | V | D | DNA | CDR3
- | TRBJ2-1 | TRBV10-3 | TRBD2 | TGTGCCATCAGTGAGTCGGGACTAGCGGTCGATGAGCAGTTCTTC | CAISESGLAVDEQFF
- | TRBJ1-5 | TRBV6-5 | - | TGTGCCAGCAGTTACTTAGGCACCGATCAGCCCCAGCATTTT | CASSYLGTDQPQHF
- | TRBJ1-5 | TRBV19 | - | TGTGCCAGTAGTATAGATCGAGAGCGGCCCCAGCATTTT | CASSIDRERPQHF
few | TRBJ1-5 | TRBV19 | - | TGTGCCAGTAGTAATGGGCTTAGTCAGCCCCAGCATTTT | CASSNGLSQPQHF
- | TRBJ1-1 | TRBV5-4 | - | TGTGCCAGCAGCTTGGGTAGGGGAGATGAAGCTTTCTTT | CASSLGRGDEAFF
- | TRBJ2-1 | TRBV10-3 | - | TGTGCCATCAGTGAGTCTCTTCTGCGGACCTCCTACAATGAGCAGTTCTTC | CAISESLLRTSYNEQFF
- | TRBJ2-2 | TRBV11-2 | - | TGTGCCAGCAGCCCCCCGGGACGGAACACCGGGGAGCTGTTTTTT | CASSPPGRNTGELFF
- | TRBJ2-1 | TRBV6-2/TRBV6-3 | - | TGTGCCAGCAGTTACATGCAGGGAGCGTACAATGAGCAGTTCTTC | CASSYMQGAYNEQFF
once | TRBJ2-3 | TRBV11-3 | TRBD2 | TGTGCCAGCAGCTCGGGACTAGCGGGCTCAGTGGGAGATACGCAGTATTTT | CASSSGLAGSVGDTQYF
- | TRBJ2-7 | TRBV28 | - | TGTGCCAGCAGTTTGGCTCTTGGGCTGACAGGAGAATCCTACGAGCAGTACTTC | CASSLALGLTGESYEQYF
- | TRBJ1-6 | TRBV5-1 | - | TGCGCCAGCAGCTTGGAGGCAGGGCAGGATTCACCCCTCCACTTT | CASSLEAGQDSPLHF
- | TRBJ1-1 | TRBV19 | - | TGTGCCAGTAGTATAGTCGGGGTTGGTGAAGCTTTCTTT | CASSIVGVGEAFF
- | TRBJ2-7 | TRBV27 | - | TGTCACTTATACGGCGGGAACAACGAGCAGTACTTC | CHLYGGNNEQYF
- | TRBJ2-5 | TRBV5-4 | TRBD2 | TGTGCCAGCAGCTTTGAGGGAGGGTTTGAGACCCAGTACTTC | CASSFEGGFETQYF
- | TRBJ2-7 | TRBV15 | - | TGTGCCACCAGCAGAGTTAGGGCAGGGAGTTACGAGCAGTACTTC | CATSRVRAGSYEQYF
- | TRBJ2-7 | TRBV21-1 | - | TGTGCCAGCAGTCCTCTAGGAGGGTTTAGCTCCTACGAGCAGTACTTC | CASSPLGGFSSYEQYF